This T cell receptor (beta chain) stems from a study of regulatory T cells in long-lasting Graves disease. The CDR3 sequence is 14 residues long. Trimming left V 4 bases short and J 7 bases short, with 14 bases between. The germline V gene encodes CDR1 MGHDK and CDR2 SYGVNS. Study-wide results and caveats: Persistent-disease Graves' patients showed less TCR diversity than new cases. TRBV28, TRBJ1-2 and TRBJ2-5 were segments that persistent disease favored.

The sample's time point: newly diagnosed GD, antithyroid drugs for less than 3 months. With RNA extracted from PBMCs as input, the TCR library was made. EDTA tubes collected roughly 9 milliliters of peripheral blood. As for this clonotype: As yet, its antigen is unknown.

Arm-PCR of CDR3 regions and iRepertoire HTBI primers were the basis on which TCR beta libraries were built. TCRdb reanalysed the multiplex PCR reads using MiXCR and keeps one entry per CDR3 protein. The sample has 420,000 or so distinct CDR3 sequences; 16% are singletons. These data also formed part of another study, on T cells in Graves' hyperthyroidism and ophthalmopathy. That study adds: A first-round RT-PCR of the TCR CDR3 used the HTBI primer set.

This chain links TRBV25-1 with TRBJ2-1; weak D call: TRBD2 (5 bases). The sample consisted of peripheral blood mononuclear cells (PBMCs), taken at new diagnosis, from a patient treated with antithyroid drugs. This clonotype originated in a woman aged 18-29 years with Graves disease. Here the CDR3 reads CASSVAGRGNEQFF. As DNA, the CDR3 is TGTGCCAGCAGTGTTGCAGGTAGAGGGAATGAGCAGTTCTTC.